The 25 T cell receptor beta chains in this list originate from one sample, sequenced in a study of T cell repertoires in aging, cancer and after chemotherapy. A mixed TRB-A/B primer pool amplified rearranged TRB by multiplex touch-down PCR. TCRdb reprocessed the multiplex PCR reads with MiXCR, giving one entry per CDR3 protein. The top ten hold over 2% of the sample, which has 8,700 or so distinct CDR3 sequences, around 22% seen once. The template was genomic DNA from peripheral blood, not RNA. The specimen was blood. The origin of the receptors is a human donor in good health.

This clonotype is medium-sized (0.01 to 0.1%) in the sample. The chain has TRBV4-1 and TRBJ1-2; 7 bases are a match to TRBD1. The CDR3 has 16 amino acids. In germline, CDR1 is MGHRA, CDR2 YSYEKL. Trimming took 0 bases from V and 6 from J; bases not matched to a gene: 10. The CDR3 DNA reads TGCGCCAGCAGCCAAGAAGGAAGGGGGCGAGGAAATGGCTACACCTTC. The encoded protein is CASSQEGRGRGNGYTF.

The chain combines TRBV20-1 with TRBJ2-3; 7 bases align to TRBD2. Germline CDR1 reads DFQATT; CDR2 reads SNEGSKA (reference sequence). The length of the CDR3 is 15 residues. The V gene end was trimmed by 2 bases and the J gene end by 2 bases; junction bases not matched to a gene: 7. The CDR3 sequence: CSARLGLADTDTQYF. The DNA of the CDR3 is TGCAGTGCTAGACTCGGGCTAGCGGACACAGATACGCAGTATTTT.

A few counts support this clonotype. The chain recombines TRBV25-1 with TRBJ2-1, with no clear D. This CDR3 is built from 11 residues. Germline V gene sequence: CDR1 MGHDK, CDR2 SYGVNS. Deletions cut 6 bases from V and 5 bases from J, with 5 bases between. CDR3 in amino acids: CASRRNNEQFF. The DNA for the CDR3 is TGTGCCAGCAGGAGAAACAATGAGCAGTTCTTC.

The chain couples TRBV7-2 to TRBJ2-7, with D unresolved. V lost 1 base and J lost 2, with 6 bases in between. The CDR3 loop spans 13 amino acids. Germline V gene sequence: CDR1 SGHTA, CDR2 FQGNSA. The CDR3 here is CASSLVAPYEQYF. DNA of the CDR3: TGTGCCAGCAGCTTAGTCGCCCCCTACGAGCAGTACTTC.

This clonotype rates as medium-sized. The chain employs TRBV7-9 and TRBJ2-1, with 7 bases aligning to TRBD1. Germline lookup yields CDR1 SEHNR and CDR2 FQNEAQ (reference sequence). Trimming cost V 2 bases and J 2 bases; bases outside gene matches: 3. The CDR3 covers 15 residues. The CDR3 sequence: CASSLPGGTYNEQFF. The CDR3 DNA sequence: TGTGCCAGCAGCTTACCAGGGGGAACCTACAATGAGCAGTTCTTC.

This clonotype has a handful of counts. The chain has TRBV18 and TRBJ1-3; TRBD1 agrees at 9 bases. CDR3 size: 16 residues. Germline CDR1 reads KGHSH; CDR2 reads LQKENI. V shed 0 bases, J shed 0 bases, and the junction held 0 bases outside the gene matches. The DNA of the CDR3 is TGTGCCAGCTCACCACCGACAGGGGGCTCTGGAAACACCATATATTTT. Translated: CASSPPTGGSGNTIYF.

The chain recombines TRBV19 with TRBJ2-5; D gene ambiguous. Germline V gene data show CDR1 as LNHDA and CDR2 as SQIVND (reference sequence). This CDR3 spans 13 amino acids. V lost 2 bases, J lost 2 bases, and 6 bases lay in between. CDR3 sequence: CASSISTQETQYF. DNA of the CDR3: TGTGCCAGTAGTATATCTACACAAGAGACCCAGTACTTC.

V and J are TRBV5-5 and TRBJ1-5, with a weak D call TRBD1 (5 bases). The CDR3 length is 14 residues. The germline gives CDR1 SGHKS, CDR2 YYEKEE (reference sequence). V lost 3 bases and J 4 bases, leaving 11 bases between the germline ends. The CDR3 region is CASSSGRENQPQHF. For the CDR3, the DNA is TGTGCCAGCAGCTCGGGACGCGAAAATCAGCCCCAGCATTTT.

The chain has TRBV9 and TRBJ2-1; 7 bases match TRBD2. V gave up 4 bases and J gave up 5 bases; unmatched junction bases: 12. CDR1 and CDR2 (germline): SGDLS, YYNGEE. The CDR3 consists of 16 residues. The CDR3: CASSTSTRDYNNEQFF. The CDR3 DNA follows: TGTGCCAGCAGCACATCAACCAGGGACTACAACAATGAGCAGTTCTTC.

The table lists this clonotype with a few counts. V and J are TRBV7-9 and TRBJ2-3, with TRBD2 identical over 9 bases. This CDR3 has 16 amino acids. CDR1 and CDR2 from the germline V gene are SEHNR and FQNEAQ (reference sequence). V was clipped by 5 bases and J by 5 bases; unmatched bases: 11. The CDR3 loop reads CASSPSSGSGVDTQYF. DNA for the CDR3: TGTGCCAGCAGCCCCAGTAGCGGGAGCGGGGTAGATACGCAGTATTTT.

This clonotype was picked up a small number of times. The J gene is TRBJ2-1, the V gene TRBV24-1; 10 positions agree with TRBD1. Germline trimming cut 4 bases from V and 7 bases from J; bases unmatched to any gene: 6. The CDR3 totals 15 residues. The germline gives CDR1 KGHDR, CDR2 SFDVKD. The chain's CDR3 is CATSDPDRGRNEQFF. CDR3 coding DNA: TGTGCCACCAGTGACCCGGACAGGGGGAGGAATGAGCAGTTCTTC.

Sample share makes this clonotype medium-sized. CDR3 bases: TGTGCCAGCAGTCCGTCCCCTATGGAGGGCTACACCTTC. As protein: CASSPSPMEGYTF. This chain links TRBV6-6 with TRBJ1-2; D call uncertain. Per germline, CDR1 MNHNY and CDR2 SVGAGI (reference sequence). Trimming took 5 bases from V and 8 from J, leaving 15 bases between them. This CDR3 has 13 residues.

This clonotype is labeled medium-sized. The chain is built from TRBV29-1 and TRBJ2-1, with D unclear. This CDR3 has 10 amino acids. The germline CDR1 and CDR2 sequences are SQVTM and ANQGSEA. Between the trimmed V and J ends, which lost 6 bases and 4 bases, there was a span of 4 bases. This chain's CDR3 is CSVDYNEQFF. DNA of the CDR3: TGCAGCGTCGATTACAATGAGCAGTTCTTC.

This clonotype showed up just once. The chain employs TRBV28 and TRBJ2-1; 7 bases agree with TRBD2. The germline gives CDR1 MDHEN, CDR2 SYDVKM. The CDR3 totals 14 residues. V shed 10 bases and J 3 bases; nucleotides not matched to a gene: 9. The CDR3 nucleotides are TGTGCCACAACATCCGGGACTATCTACAATGAGCAGTTCTTC. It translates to CATTSGTIYNEQFF.

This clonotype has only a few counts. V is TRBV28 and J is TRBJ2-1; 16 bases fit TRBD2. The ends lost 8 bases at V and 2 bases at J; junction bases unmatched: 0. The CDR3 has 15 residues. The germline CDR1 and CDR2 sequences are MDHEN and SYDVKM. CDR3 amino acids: CASGTSGRAYNEQFF. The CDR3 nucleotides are TGTGCCAGCGGGACTAGCGGGAGGGCCTACAATGAGCAGTTCTTC.

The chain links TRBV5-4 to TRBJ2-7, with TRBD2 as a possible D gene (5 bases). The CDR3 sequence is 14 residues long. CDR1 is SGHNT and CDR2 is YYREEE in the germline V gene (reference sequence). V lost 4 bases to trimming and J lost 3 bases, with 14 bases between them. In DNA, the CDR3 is TGTGCCAGCAGCCGAGCGGACTCTCACTACGAGCAGTACTTC. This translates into CASSRADSHYEQYF.

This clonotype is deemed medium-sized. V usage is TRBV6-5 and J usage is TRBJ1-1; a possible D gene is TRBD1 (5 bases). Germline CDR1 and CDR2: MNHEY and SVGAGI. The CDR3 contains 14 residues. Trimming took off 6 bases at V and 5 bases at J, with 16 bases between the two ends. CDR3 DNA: TGTGCCAGCAGGTTCGTGGGGGGATGGACTGAAGCTTTCTTT. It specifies CASRFVGGWTEAFF.

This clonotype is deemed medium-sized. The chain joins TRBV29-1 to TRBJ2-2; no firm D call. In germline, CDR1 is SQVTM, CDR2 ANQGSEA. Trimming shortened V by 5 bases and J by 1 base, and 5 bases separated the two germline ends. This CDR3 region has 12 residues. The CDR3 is CSVNKNTGELFF. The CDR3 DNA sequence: TGCAGCGTTAATAAGAACACCGGGGAGCTGTTTTTT.

CDR3 bases: TGTGCCAGCACCTCCGGGACTGGGGGCGGGATCGGCGACAATGAGCAGTTCTTC. It translates to CASTSGTGGGIGDNEQFF. This chain uses TRBV6-5 with TRBJ2-1; D tentatively fits TRBD1 or TRBD2 (6 bases each). This CDR3 has 18 residues. Deletions cut 7 bases from V and 5 bases from J, with 27 bases between. CDR1 is MNHEY and CDR2 is SVGAGI in the germline V gene.

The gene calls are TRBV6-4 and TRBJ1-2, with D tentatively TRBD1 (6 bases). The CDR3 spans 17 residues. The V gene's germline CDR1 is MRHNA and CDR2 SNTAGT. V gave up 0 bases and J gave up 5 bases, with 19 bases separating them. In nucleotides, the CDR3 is TGTGCCAGCAGTGACTCCCCACTCCGGACAGTTCCTTATGGCTACACCTTC. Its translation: CASSDSPLRTVPYGYTF.

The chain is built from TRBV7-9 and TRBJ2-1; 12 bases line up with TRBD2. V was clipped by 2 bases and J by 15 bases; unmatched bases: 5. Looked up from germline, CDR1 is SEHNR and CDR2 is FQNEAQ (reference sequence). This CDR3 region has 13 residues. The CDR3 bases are TGTGCCAGCAGCTTACCTAGCGGGAGGGGGTCGTTCTTC. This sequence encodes CASSLPSGRGSFF.

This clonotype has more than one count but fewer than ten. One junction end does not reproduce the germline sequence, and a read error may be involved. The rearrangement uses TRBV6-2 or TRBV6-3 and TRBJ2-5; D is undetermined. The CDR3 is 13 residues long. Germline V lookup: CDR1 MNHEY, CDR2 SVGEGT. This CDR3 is CASSYSTQHRLLF. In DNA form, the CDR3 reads TGTGCCAGCAGTTACTCGACCCAACATCGGCTCCTCTTC.

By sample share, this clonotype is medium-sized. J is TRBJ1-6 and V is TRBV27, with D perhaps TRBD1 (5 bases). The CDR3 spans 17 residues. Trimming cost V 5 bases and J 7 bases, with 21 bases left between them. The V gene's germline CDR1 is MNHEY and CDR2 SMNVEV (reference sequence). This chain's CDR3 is CASSLDSATRGNSPLHF. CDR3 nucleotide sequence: TGTGCCAGCAGTCTCGACAGCGCCACTCGGGGGAATTCACCCCTCCACTTT.

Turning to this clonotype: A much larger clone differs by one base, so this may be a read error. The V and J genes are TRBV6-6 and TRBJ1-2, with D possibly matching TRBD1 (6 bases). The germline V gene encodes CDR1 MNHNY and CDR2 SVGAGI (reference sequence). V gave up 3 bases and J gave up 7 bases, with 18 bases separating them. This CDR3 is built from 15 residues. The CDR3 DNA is TGTGCCAGCAGTTATGGGGGGGCGATGGGTAGTGGCTACACCTTC. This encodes CASSYGGAMGSGYTF.

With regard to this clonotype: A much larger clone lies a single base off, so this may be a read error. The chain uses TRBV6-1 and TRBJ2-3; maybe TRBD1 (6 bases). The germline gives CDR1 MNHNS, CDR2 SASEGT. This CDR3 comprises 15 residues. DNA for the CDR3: TGTGCCAGCAGTGAAAAAGCAGGGGAAGCAGATATGCAGTATTTT. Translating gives CASSEKAGEADMQYF.